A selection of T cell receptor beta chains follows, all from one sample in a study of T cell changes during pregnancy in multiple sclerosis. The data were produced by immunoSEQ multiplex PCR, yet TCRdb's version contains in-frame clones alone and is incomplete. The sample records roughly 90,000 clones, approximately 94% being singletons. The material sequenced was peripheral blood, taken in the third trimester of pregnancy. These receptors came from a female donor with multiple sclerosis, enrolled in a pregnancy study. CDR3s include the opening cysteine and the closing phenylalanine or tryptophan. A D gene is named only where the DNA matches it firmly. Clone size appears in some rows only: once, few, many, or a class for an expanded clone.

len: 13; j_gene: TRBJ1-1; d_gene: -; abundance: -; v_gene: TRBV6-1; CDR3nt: TGTGCCAACTCACAGGAGATGAACACTGAAGCTTTCTTT; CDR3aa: CANSQEMNTEAFF
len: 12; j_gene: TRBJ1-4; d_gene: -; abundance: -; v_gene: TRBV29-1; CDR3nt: TGCAGCGTTACACAGACTAATGAAAAACTGTTTTTT; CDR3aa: CSVTQTNEKLFF
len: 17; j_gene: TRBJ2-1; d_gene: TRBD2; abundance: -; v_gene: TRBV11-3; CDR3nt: TGTGCCAGCAGCACCCGGACTAGCGGGAGCTCCTACAATGAGCAGTTCTTC; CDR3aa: CASSTRTSGSSYNEQFF
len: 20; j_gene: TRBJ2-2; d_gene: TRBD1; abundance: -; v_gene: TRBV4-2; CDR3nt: TGTGCCAGCAGCCCTGATAACCCTTGGACAGGGATGGTGATTCACGGGGAGCTGTTTTTT; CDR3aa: CASSPDNPWTGMVIHGELFF
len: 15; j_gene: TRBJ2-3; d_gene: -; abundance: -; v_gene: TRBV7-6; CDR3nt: TGTGCCAGCAGCTTAGCCAGCGGGTACACAGATACGCAGTATTTT; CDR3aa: CASSLASGYTDTQYF
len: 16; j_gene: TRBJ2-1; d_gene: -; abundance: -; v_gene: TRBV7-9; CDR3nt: TGTGCCAGCAGCACACACGCAGCGTATGGAACCAATGAGCAGTTCTTC; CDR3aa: CASSTHAAYGTNEQFF
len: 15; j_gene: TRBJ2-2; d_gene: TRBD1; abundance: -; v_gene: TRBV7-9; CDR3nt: TGTGCCAGCAGCTTTATGACAGGGCTTCCCGGGGAGCTGTTTTTT; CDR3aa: CASSFMTGLPGELFF
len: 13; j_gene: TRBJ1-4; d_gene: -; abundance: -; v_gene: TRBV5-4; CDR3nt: TGTGCCAGCAGCTTGTCCTTTAATGAAAAACTGTTTTTT; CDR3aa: CASSLSFNEKLFF
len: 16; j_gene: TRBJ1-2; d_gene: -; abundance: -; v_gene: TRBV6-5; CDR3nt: TGTGCCAGCAGTTCATCTCTTGCGACAGGAAGATATGGCTACACCTTC; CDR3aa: CASSSSLATGRYGYTF
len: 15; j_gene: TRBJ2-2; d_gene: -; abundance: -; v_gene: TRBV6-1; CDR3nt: TGTGCCAGCAGTGGATTAACAACAGGGATCGGGGAGCTGTTTTTT; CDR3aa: CASSGLTTGIGELFF
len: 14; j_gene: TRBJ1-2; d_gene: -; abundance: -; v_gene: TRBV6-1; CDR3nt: TGTGCCAGCAGTGAGTACACAGCACCATATGGCTACACCTTC; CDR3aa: CASSEYTAPYGYTF
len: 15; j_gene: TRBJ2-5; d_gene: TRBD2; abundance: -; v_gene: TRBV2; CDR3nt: TGTGCCAGCAGCAACAGCGGGAGGGCAACAGAGACCCAGTACTTC; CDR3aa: CASSNSGRATETQYF
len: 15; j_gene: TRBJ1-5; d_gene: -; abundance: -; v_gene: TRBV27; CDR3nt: TGTGCCAGCAGTTGGGGAGGGTGGTCAAATCAGCCCCAGCATTTT; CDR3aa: CASSWGGWSNQPQHF
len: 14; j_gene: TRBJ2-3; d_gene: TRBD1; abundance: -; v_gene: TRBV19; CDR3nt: TGTGCCAGTAGTAGAGGGGACAGCTCAGATACGCAGTATTTT; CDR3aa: CASSRGDSSDTQYF
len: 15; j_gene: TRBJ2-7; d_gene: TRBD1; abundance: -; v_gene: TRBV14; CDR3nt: TGTGCCAGCCTCAGGTCGGGACAGGGGGAATCCGAGCAGTACTTC; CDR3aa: CASLRSGQGESEQYF
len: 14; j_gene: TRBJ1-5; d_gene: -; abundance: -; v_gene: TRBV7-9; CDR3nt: TGTGCCAGCAGCTTAGCAGGGGTTGGTCAGCCCCAGCATTTT; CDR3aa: CASSLAGVGQPQHF
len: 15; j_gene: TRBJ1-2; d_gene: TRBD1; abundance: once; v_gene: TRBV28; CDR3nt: TGTGCCAGCAGTTTCGACAGGGGGCCGCTCTATGGCTACACCTTC; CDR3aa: CASSFDRGPLYGYTF
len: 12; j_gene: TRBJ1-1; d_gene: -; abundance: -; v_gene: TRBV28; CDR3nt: TGTGCCAGCAGCTATAGGCAGGGAGAAGCTTTCTTT; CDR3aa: CASSYRQGEAFF
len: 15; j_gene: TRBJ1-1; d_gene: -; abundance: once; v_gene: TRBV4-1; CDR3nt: TGCGCCAGCAGCCAAGAATGGGGGGGACGCACTGAAGCTTTCTTT; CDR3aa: CASSQEWGGRTEAFF
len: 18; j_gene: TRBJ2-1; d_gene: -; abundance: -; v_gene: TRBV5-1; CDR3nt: TGCGCCAGCAGCTCCTGGCTTAGCAGGACTACGGCGTCGAATGAGCAGTTCTTC; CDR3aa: CASSSWLSRTTASNEQFF
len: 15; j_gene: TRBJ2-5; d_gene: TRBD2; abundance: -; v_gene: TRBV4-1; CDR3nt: TGCGCCAGCAGCCGCTCGCCTAGCGGTCAAGAGACCCAGTACTTC; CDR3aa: CASSRSPSGQETQYF
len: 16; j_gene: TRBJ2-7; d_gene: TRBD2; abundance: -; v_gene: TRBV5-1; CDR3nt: TGCGCCAGCAGCTTGGCACTAGCGGGAGGATCCTACGAGCAGTACTTC; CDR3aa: CASSLALAGGSYEQYF